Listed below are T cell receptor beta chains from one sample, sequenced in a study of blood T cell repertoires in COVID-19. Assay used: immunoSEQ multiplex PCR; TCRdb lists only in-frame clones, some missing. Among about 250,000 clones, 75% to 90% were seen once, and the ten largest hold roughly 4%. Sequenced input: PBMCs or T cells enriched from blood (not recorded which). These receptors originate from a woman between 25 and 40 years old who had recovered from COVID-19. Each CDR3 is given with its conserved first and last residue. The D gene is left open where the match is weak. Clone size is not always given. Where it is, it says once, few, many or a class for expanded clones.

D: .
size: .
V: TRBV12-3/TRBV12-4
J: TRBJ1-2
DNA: TGTGCCGCGGGACCAGGGACTAACTATGGCTACACCTTC
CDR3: CAAGPGTNYGYTF

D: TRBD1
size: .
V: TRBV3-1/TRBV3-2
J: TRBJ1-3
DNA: TGTGCCAGCAGCCAGCGAGACAGGGCGTACACCATATATTTT
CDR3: CASSQRDRAYTIYF

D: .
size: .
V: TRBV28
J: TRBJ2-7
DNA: TGTGCCAGCAGTAGCGGATCCTTTCAGTACTTC
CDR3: CASSSGSFQYF

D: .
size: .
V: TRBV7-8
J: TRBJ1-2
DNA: TGTGCCAGCAGCTTCAACCCAGGGGAGAAGTATGGCTACACCTTC
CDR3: CASSFNPGEKYGYTF

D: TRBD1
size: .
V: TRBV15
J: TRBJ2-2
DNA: TGTGCCACCAGCAGAGACCGGATGTTGAAGACAGGGGGCAACACCGGGGAGCTGTTTTTT
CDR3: CATSRDRMLKTGGNTGELFF

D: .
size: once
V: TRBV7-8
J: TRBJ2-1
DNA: TGTGCCAGCAGCTTAGATACTAGTTATCCCAATGAGCAGTTCTTC
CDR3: CASSLDTSYPNEQFF

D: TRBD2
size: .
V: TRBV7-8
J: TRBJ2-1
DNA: TGTGCCAGCAGCTTAGAAGCTAGCGGGAGTTTAAACAATGAGCAGTTCTTC
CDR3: CASSLEASGSLNNEQFF

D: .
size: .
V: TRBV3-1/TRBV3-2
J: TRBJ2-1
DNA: TGTGCCAGCAGCCTACCGGGCAGGGGCATTCTAAGATCGGGTTTCAATGAGCAGTTCTTC
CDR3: CASSLPGRGILRSGFNEQFF

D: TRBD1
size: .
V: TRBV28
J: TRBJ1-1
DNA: TGTGCCAGCAGTACTAGGGGACAGGGGGACACTGAAGCTTTCTTT
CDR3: CASSTRGQGDTEAFF

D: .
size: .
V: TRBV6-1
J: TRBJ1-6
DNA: TGTGCCAGCAGTGAAATCAGCTCCTATAATTCACCCCTCCACTTT
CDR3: CASSEISSYNSPLHF

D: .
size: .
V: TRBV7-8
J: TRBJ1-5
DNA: TGTGCCAGCTCCCCTTGGGGGGGGCTAAATCAGCCCCAGCATTTT
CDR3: CASSPWGGLNQPQHF

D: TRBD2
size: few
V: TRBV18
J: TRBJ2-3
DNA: TGTGCCAGCTCACAGACTAGCGGATCAGATACGCAGTATTTT
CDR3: CASSQTSGSDTQYF

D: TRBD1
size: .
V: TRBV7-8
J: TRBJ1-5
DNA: TGTGCCAGCAGCGCAGCCGGGACAGGGGGTTCACGGGGTCAGCCCCAGCATTTT
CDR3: CASSAAGTGGSRGQPQHF

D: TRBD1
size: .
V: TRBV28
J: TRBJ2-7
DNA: TGTGCCAGCAGTTTAGGTCGAATACAGGGGAGATCCTACGAGCAGTACTTC
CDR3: CASSLGRIQGRSYEQYF

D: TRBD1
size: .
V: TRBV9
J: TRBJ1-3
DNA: TGTGCCAGCAGCGTAGCGGGGACAGGATCCTCTGGAAACACCATATATTTT
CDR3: CASSVAGTGSSGNTIYF

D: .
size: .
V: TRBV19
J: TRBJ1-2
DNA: TGTGCCAGTAGTATTATGTTTGGCAAAAACTATGGCTACACCTTC
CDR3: CASSIMFGKNYGYTF

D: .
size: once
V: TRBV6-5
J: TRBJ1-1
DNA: TGTGCCAGCAGCGTAAGGGGATTGCACACTGAAGCTTTCTTT
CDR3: CASSVRGLHTEAFF

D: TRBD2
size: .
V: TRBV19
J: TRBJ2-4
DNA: TGTGCCAGTAGTATTCCTAGCGGGAGGAACATTCAGTACTTC
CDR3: CASSIPSGRNIQYF

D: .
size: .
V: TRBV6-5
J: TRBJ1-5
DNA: TGTGCCAGCAGTTACTCTGGCGGGGGGGGTCAGCCCCAGCATTTT
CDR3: CASSYSGGGGQPQHF

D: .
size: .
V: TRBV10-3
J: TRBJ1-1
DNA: TGTGCCATCAGTCGGGGGGTGAACACTGAAGCTTTCTTT
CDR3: CAISRGVNTEAFF